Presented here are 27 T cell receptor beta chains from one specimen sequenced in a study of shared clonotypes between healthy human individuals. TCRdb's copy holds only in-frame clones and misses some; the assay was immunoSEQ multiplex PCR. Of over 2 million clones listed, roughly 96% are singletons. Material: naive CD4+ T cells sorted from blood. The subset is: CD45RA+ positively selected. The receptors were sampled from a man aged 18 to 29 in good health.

The CDR3, as DNA: TGTGCCAGTAGTACCACAGGGAAGACTGAAGCTTTCTTT. Encoded protein: CASSTTGKTEAFF. This chain connects TRBV19 to TRBJ1-1; tentatively, D is TRBD1 (6 bases). The V end lost 4 bases, the J end lost 5 bases, and 11 bases lay between the germline ends. This CDR3 is 13 amino acids long. Germline V gene lookup returns CDR1 LNHDA and CDR2 SQIVND (reference sequence).

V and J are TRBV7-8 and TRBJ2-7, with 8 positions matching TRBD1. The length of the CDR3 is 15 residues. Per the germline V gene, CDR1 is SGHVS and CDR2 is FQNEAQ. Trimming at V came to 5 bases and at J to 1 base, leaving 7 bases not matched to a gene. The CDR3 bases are TGTGCCAGCAGCATAGTAACAGGGGGGTCCTACGAGCAGTACTTC. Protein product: CASSIVTGGSYEQYF.

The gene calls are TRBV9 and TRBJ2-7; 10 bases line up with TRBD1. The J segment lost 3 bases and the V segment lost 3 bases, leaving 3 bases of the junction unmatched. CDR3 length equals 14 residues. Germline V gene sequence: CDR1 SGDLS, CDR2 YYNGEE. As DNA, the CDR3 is TGTGCCAGCAGCGGCGGGACAGGGGACTACGAGCAGTACTTC. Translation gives CASSGGTGDYEQYF.

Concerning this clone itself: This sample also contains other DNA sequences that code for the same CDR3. CDR3 nucleotides: TGTGCCAGTAGTATAGTGACAGGGGGCGGCTACACCTTC. It codes for CASSIVTGGGYTF. The chain uses TRBV19 and TRBJ1-2; 10 bases agree with TRBD1. The CDR3 is 13 amino acids. Germline-derived CDR1 and CDR2 are LNHDA and SQIVND (reference sequence). The J segment lost 8 bases and the V segment lost 1 base, leaving 1 base of the junction unmatched.

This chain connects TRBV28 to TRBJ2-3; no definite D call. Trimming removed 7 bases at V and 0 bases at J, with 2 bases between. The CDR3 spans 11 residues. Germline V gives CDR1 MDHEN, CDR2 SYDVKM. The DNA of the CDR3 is TGTGCCAGCAAAAGCACAGATACGCAGTATTTT. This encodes CASKSTDTQYF.

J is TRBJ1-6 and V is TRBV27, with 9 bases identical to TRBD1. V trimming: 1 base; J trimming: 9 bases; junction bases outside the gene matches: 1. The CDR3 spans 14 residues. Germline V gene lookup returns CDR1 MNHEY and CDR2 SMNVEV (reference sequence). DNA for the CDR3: TGTGCCAGCAGTTTATTGGACAGGGGTTCACCCCTCCACTTT. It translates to CASSLLDRGSPLHF.

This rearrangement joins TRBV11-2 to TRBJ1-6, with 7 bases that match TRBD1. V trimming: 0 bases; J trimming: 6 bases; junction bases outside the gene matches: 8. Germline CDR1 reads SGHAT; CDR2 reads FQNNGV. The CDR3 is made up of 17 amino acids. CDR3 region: CASSLDQGGAANSPLHF. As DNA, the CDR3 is TGTGCCAGCAGCTTAGATCAAGGGGGCGCGGCTAATTCACCCCTCCACTTT.

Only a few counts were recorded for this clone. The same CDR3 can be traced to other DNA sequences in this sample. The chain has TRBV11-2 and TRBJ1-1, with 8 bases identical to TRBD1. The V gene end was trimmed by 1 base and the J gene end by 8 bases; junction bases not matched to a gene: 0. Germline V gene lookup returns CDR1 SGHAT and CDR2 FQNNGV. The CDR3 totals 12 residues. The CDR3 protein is CASSLGTGEAFF. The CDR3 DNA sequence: TGTGCCAGCAGCTTAGGGACAGGGGAAGCTTTCTTT.

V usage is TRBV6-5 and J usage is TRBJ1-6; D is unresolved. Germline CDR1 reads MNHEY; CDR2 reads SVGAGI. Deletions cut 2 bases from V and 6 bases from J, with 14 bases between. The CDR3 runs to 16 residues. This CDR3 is CASSYRVKGSNSPLHF. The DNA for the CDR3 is TGTGCCAGCAGTTACCGGGTGAAGGGAAGTAATTCACCCCTCCACTTT.

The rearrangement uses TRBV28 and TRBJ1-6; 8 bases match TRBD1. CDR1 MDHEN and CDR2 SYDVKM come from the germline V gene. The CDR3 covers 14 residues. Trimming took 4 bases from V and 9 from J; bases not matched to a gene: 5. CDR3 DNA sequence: TGTGCCAGCAGTTCCTTGGACAGGGTTTCACCCCTCCACTTT. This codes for CASSSLDRVSPLHF.

This CDR3 is CASSDGDITEAFF. The DNA for the CDR3 is TGTGCCAGCAGTGATGGGGACATAACTGAAGCTTTCTTT. The chain employs TRBV2 and TRBJ1-1, with D possibly being TRBD1 (6 bases). Germline V gene data show CDR1 as SNHLY and CDR2 as FYNNEI. The V end was cut by 3 bases, the J end by 5 bases, with 10 bases between. The CDR3 consists of 13 residues.

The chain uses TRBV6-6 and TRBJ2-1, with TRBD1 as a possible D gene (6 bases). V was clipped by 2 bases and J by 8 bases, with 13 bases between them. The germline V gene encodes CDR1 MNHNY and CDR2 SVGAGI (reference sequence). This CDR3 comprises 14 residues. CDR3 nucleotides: TGTGCCAGCAGTTACGGGGGCAGGGGTCATGAGCAGTTCTTC. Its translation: CASSYGGRGHEQFF.

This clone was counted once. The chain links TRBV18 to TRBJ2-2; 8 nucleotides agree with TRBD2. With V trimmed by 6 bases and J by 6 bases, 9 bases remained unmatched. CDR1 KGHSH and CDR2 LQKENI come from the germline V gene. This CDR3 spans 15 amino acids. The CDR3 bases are TGTGCCAGCTCCCCAGCGGGGGTCCTTCCCGGGGAGCTGTTTTTT. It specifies CASSPAGVLPGELFF.

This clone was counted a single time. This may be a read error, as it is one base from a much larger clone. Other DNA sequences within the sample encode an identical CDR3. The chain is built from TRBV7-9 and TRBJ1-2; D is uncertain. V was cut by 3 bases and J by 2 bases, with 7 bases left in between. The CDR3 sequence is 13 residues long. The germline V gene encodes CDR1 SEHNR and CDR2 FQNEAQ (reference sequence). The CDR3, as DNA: TGTGCCAGCAGCTTGCAAGGGAACTATGGCTACACCTTC. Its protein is CASSLQGNYGYTF.

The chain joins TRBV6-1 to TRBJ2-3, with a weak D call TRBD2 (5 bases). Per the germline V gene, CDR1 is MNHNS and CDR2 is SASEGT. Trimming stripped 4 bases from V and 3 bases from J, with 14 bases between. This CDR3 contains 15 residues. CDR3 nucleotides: TGTGCCAGCAGTGTTGGGAGTGGGAGAACAGATACGCAGTATTTT. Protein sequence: CASSVGSGRTDTQYF.

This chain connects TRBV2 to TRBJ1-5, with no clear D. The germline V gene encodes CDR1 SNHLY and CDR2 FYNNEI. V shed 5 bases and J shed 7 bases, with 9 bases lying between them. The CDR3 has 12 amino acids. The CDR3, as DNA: TGTGCCAGCAGTTATCTGGAGCAGCCCCAGCATTTT. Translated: CASSYLEQPQHF.

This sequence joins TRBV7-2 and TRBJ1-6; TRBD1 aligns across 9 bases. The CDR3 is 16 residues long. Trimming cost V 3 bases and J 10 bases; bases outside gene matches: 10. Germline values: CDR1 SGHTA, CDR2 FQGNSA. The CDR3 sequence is CASSFNAGQGGSPLHF. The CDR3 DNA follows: TGTGCCAGCAGCTTTAACGCGGGACAGGGTGGCTCACCCCTCCACTTT.

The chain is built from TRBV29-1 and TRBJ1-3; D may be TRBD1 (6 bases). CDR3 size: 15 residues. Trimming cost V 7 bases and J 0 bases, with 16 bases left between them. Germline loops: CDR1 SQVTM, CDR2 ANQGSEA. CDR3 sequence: CSAVPDSISGNTIYF. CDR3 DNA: TGCAGCGCCGTCCCGGACAGCATCTCTGGAAACACCATATATTTT.

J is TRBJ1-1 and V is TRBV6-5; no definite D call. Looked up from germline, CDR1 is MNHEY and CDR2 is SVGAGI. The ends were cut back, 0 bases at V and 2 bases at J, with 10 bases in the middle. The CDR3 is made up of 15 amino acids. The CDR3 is CASSYSFQANTEAFF. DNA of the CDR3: TGTGCCAGCAGTTACTCGTTTCAGGCCAACACTGAAGCTTTCTTT.

The CDR3 bases are TGTGCCAGCAGCTCGGGACAGGCCACCGGGGAGCTGTTTTTT. Residues: CASSSGQATGELFF. J is TRBJ2-2 and V is TRBV5-4; 8 bases align to TRBD1. The length of the CDR3 is 14 residues. V was pared by 3 bases and J by 4 bases, with 2 bases of the junction left unmatched. The V gene's germline CDR1 is SGHNT and CDR2 YYREEE (reference sequence).

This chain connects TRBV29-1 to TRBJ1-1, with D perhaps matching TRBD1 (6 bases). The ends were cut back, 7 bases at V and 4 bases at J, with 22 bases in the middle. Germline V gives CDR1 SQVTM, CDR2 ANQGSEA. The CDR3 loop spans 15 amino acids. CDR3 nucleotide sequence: TGCAGCGCCGAAGGGAACAGGGAGCTGTTCACTGAAGCTTTCTTT. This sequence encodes CSAEGNRELFTEAFF.

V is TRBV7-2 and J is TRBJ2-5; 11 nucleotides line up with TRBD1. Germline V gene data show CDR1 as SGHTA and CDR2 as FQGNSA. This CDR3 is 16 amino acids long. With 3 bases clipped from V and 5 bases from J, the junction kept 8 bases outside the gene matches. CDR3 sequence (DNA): TGTGCCAGCAGCTTCCTCGGACAGGGGGCGAGGGAGACCCAGTACTTC. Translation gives CASSFLGQGARETQYF. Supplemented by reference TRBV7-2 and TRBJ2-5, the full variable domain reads GAGVSQSPSNKVTEKGKDVELRCDPISGHTALYWYRQSLGQGLEFLIYFQGNSAPDKSGLPSDRFSAERTGGSVSTLTIQRTQQEDSAVYLCASSFLGQGARETQYFGPGTRLLVL.

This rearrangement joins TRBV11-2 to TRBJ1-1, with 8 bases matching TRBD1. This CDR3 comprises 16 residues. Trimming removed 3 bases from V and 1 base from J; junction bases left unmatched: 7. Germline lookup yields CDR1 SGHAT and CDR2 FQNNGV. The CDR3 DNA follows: TGTGCCAGCAGCTTTCAGGGGGCCAAGGAGAACACTGAAGCTTTCTTT. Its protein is CASSFQGAKENTEAFF.

The CDR3 spells CASSTGPNTEAFF. CDR3 nucleotides: TGTGCCAGCAGCACGGGACCGAACACTGAAGCTTTCTTT. The rearrangement joins TRBV11-3 to TRBJ1-1; weak D call: TRBD1 (5 bases). The CDR3 has 13 amino acids. In germline, CDR1 is SGHNT, CDR2 YENEEA. Trimming shortened V by 5 bases and J by 1 base, and 8 bases separated the two germline ends.

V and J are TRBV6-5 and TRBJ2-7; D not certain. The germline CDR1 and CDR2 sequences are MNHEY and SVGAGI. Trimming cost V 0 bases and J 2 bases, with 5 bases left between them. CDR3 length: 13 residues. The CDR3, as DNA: TGTGCCAGCAGTTACTCTTTCGCCTACGAGCAGTACTTC. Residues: CASSYSFAYEQYF.

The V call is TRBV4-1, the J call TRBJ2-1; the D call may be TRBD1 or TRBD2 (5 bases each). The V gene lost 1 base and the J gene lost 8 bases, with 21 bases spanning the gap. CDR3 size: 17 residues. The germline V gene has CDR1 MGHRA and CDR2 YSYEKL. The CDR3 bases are TGCGCCAGCAGCCAAGCCGATAACAGGCGGGTTATGGATGAGCAGTTCTTC. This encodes CASSQADNRRVMDEQFF.

For the CDR3, the DNA is TGTGCCAGCAGCTTGACAGGGCTCACTGAAGCTTTCTTT. Translated, it gives CASSLTGLTEAFF. The rearrangement links TRBV5-5 to TRBJ1-1; D is perhaps TRBD1 (6 bases). Per the germline V gene, CDR1 is SGHKS and CDR2 is YYEKEE (reference sequence). V dropped 1 base and J dropped 4 bases, with 8 bases sitting between them. The CDR3 is 13 residues long.